The 17 T cell receptor beta chains below all came from one sample that was sequenced in a study of T cell responses to AZD1222 COVID-19 vaccine. Produced via immunoSEQ multiplex PCR; TCRdb's table is partial and in-frame only. The table includes tens of thousands of clones, approximately 85% detected once. The starting material was peripheral blood, obtained 28 days after the second AZD1222 dose. The receptor source for this set is an adult who received the AZD1222 COVID-19 vaccine.

This clone was picked up one time. V and J are TRBV7-9 and TRBJ2-7; maybe TRBD2 (5 bases). The CDR3 covers 11 residues. Germline CDR1 reads SEHNR; CDR2 reads FQNEAQ (reference sequence). Trimming took off 11 bases at V and 6 bases at J, with 14 bases between the two ends. CDR3 bases: TGTGCCGCGGAGGAGCTCTCCGAGCAGTACTTC. Protein product: CAAEELSEQYF.

The chain has TRBV7-2 and TRBJ2-2; D call uncertain. This CDR3 spans 14 amino acids. Trimming took off 1 base at V and 4 bases at J, with 7 bases between the two ends. From germline, CDR1 is SGHTA and CDR2 FQGNSA. This CDR3 reads CASSLVEVTGELFF. For the CDR3, the DNA is TGTGCCAGCAGCTTAGTCGAAGTCACCGGGGAGCTGTTTTTT.

V usage is TRBV7-2 and J usage is TRBJ2-1; D gene ambiguous. Trimming took off 2 bases at V and 2 bases at J, with 4 bases between the two ends. The CDR3 loop spans 13 amino acids. Germline CDR1 SGHTA, CDR2 FQGNSA. DNA of the CDR3: TGTGCCAGCAGCTTACAGCCCTACAATGAGCAGTTCTTC. This translates into CASSLQPYNEQFF.

The chain is built from TRBV7-6 and TRBJ2-7; 9 positions match TRBD1. Germline CDR1 SGHVS, CDR2 FNYEAQ. The junction had 4 bases not matched to a gene; V was cut back by 1 base and J by 0 bases. This CDR3 comprises 16 residues. Here the CDR3 DNA reads TGTGCCAGCAGCTTAGGGACAGGGGAGTACTCCTACGAGCAGTACTTC. This translates into CASSLGTGEYSYEQYF.

The rearrangement joins TRBV19 to TRBJ2-1; TRBD2 agrees at 12 bases. Germline-derived CDR1 and CDR2 are LNHDA and SQIVND (reference sequence). The CDR3 is 14 residues long. V lost 3 bases and J lost 7; bases outside the gene matches: 1. The CDR3 sequence: CASSMGLAGNEQFF. The CDR3 nucleotides read TGTGCCAGTAGTATGGGACTAGCGGGTAATGAGCAGTTCTTC.

The chain is built from TRBV7-9 and TRBJ2-4; D remains ambiguous. The CDR3 loop spans 13 amino acids. The V gene lost 5 bases and the J gene lost 7 bases, with 12 bases spanning the gap. Germline V lookup: CDR1 SEHNR, CDR2 FQNEAQ (reference sequence). The CDR3 loop is CASSVVGWNIQYF. The CDR3 region has the DNA TGTGCCAGCAGCGTCGTAGGGTGGAACATTCAGTACTTC.

The chain employs TRBV2 and TRBJ2-1, with no clear D. The germline V gene encodes CDR1 SNHLY and CDR2 FYNNEI. V lost 7 bases and J lost 1, with 14 bases in between. This CDR3 has 15 residues. This chain's CDR3 is CASNGPSRSYNEQFF. In DNA, the CDR3 is TGTGCCAGCAACGGGCCAAGCAGGTCCTACAATGAGCAGTTCTTC.

The genes are TRBV28 and TRBJ1-5, with D unresolved. Deletions cut 8 bases from V and 0 bases from J, with 5 bases between. The CDR3 is 12 residues long. CDR1 is MDHEN and CDR2 is SYDVKM in the germline V gene. The CDR3 sequence is CASRTSNQPQHF. As DNA, the CDR3 is TGTGCCAGCCGTACTAGCAATCAGCCCCAGCATTTT.

Here the CDR3 reads CASLARAGGNNEQFF. The CDR3 DNA reads TGTGCCAGCCTCGCCCGGGCGGGGGGAAACAATGAGCAGTTCTTC. The chain couples TRBV28 to TRBJ2-1; 8 bases are a match to TRBD2. CDR3 size: 15 residues. The germline V gene encodes CDR1 MDHEN and CDR2 SYDVKM. V trimming: 8 bases; J trimming: 5 bases; junction bases outside the gene matches: 11.

The chain has TRBV7-9 and TRBJ1-4, with TRBD1 matching over 11 bases. The CDR3 extends over 18 amino acids. J was trimmed by 4 bases and V by 4 bases; bases with no gene match: 11. Germline V gene lookup returns CDR1 SEHNR and CDR2 FQNEAQ (reference sequence). The CDR3 protein is CASSYGQGARLDNEKLFF. The CDR3 bases are TGTGCCAGCAGCTACGGACAGGGGGCGCGTCTTGATAATGAAAAACTGTTTTTT. Looking up the rest from reference TRBV7-9 and TRBJ1-4 gives the full variable domain: DTGVSQNPRHKITKRGQNVTFRCDPISEHNRLYWYRQTLGQGPEFLTYFQNEAQLEKSRLLSDRFSAERPKGSFSTLEIQRTEQGDSAMYLCASSYGQGARLDNEKLFFGSGTQLSVL.

The CDR3 DNA reads TGTGCCAGCGGTAGGGGGGCGCTCGGGACTGAAGCTTTCTTT. Its protein product is CASGRGALGTEAFF. V is TRBV6-5 and J is TRBJ1-1, with D possibly matching TRBD1 (6 bases). Germline CDR1 MNHEY, CDR2 SVGAGI. This CDR3 region has 14 residues. V lost 8 bases and J 5 bases, leaving 18 bases between the germline ends.

The chain links TRBV5-8 to TRBJ1-5, with D possibly matching TRBD1 (5 bases). The CDR3 sequence is 15 residues long. Deletions cut 3 bases from V and 5 bases from J, with 15 bases between. Germline V lookup: CDR1 SGHTS, CDR2 YDEGEE. The CDR3 protein is CASSYLRTNYQPQHF. The CDR3 region has the DNA TGTGCCAGCAGCTATTTGAGGACAAACTATCAGCCCCAGCATTTT.

This clone was observed once. This CDR3 is CASGRDIRRSPLHF. CDR3 nucleotides: TGCGCCAGCGGACGGGACATCCGGAGGTCACCCCTCCACTTT. The chain has TRBV10-1 and TRBJ1-6; possible D gene TRBD1, 6 bases. The CDR3 loop spans 14 amino acids. Germline CDR1 is WNHNN and CDR2 is SYGVQD (reference sequence). Trimming cost V 8 bases and J 10 bases, with 18 bases left between them.

The chain uses TRBV19 and TRBJ1-6; weak D call: TRBD1 (5 bases). Germline CDR1 is LNHDA and CDR2 is SQIVND (reference sequence). V shed 7 bases and J shed 7 bases, with 17 bases lying between them. This CDR3 has 15 amino acids. The CDR3 DNA sequence: TGTGCCAGTACCAGCGTCGGGGGTACCAATTCACCCCTCCACTTT. It is translated as CASTSVGGTNSPLHF.

This sequence joins TRBV7-9 and TRBJ2-1, with a possible D match to TRBD1 (5 bases). V was clipped by 5 bases and J by 10 bases, with 24 bases between them. The germline V gene has CDR1 SEHNR and CDR2 FQNEAQ (reference sequence). The CDR3 extends over 16 amino acids. The CDR3 spells CASSQRQTLKMAEQFF. DNA of the CDR3: TGTGCCAGCAGCCAGAGACAGACCTTAAAAATGGCGGAGCAGTTCTTC.

The chain carries TRBV9 and TRBJ2-3; 9 bases are shared with TRBD2. From germline, CDR1 is SGDLS and CDR2 YYNGEE. This CDR3 has 17 residues. V trimming: 0 bases; J trimming: 1 base; junction bases outside the gene matches: 6. The CDR3 spells CASSVVVASGGTDTQYF. Written as DNA, the CDR3 is TGTGCCAGCAGCGTAGTTGTGGCTAGCGGGGGCACAGATACGCAGTATTTT.

The chain joins TRBV24-1 to TRBJ2-3, with unresolved D. The CDR3 covers 13 residues. Trimming removed 1 base at V and 7 bases at J, with 8 bases between. Germline assignment: CDR1 KGHDR and CDR2 SFDVKD. CDR3: CATSDFLEYTQYF. CDR3 nucleotides: TGTGCCACCAGTGATTTCCTCGAGTATACGCAGTATTTT.